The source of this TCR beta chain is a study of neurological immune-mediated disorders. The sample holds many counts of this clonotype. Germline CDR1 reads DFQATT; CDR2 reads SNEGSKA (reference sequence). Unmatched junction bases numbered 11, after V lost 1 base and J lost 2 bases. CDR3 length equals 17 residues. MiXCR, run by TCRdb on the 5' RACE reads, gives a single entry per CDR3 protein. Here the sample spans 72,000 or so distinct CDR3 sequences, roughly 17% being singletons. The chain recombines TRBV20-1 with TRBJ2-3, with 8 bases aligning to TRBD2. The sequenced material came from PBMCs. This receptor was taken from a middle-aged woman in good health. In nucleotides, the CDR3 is TGCAGTGCTAGAGTACGTCGGCGGGGGGCACCCACAGATACGCAGTATTTT. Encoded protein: CSARVRRRGAPTDTQYF.